This T cell receptor (beta chain) was found in a study of CD8 T cells in Susac syndrome. The CD8+ and CD4+ T cells were negatively isolated, with the TEMRA cells enriched by FACS. Overall study findings and caveats: Acknowledgment was made by the study that its TCR sequencing and HLA analysis involved a relatively small number of individuals.

Concerning this clonotype: Its antigen remains unknown.

An amount of RNA that ranged from about 0.45 to 1 ug was reverse transcribed with random hexamers. TCRdb used MiXCR to reprocess the immunoSEQ multiplex PCR reads, holding one entry per CDR3 protein. Of approximately 76,000 distinct CDR3 sequences detected, approximately 94% appear once; the ten largest clones hold about 0.38%. This CDR3 comprises 15 residues. Deletions cut 6 bases from V and 0 bases from J, with 11 bases between. The germline V gene encodes CDR1 MNHEY and CDR2 SMNVEV (reference sequence). The clonotype originates from a human donor with multiple sclerosis. The sample comprised CD8+ T cells from PBMCs. V gene TRBV27 combines with J gene TRBJ2-2, with a possible D match to TRBD2 (5 bases). CDR3 loop: CASSHTSSNTGELFF. The CDR3 DNA is TGTGCCAGCAGCCACACTAGTTCGAACACCGGGGAGCTGTTTTTT.